The 16 T cell receptor beta chains in this list originate from one sample, sequenced in a study of blood T cell repertoires in COVID-19. The table came from immunoSEQ multiplex PCR; TCRdb's copy has only in-frame clones and leaves some out. The sample lists more than 100,000 clones, 70% to 90% occurring once. Sequencing was done on a sample of peripheral blood. These receptors were collected from a woman in her forties or fifties with active or convalescent COVID-19.

This clone was seen a single time. This chain joins TRBV4-1 and TRBJ2-1, with 13 bases that match TRBD2. Trimming at V came to 2 bases and at J to 7 bases, leaving 2 bases not matched to a gene. CDR3 length: 15 amino acids. Germline V lookup: CDR1 MGHRA, CDR2 YSYEKL. The CDR3 region is CASSQWTSGSNEQFF. CDR3 DNA: TGCGCCAGCAGCCAATGGACTAGCGGGAGTAATGAGCAGTTCTTC.

The chain links TRBV28 to TRBJ2-4; 8 bases match TRBD1. The germline gives CDR1 MDHEN, CDR2 SYDVKM. There are 13 residues in the CDR3. V lost 4 bases, J lost 6 bases, and 2 bases stayed unmatched. This CDR3 is CASSYGQGNIQYF. The DNA for the CDR3 is TGTGCCAGCAGTTACGGACAGGGAAACATTCAGTACTTC.

The chain couples TRBV5-1 to TRBJ2-5; 8 bases are shared with TRBD2. The CDR3 spans 16 residues. Germline-derived CDR1 and CDR2 are SGHRS and YFSETQ. V lost 4 bases and J lost 4; bases outside the gene matches: 12. This CDR3 reads CASSPDSAGGTETQYF. The CDR3 coding sequence is TGCGCCAGCAGCCCGGACTCCGCGGGAGGAACAGAGACCCAGTACTTC.

This clone occurred once. The V gene is TRBV7-6, the J gene TRBJ1-6; D is unresolved. CDR3 size: 17 residues. Germline values: CDR1 SGHVS, CDR2 FNYEAQ. V shed 2 bases and J shed 0 bases, with 11 bases lying between them. The CDR3, as DNA: TGTGCCAGCAGCTTAAGTTCGTCTAGCTCCTATAATTCACCCCTCCACTTT. Encoded protein: CASSLSSSSSYNSPLHF. Using reference TRBV7-6 and TRBJ1-6 for the parts outside the CDR3, the full variable domain is GAGVSQSPRYKVTKRGQDVALRCDPISGHVSLYWYRQALGQGPEFLTYFNYEAQQDKSGLPNDRFSAERPEGSISTLTIQRTEQRDSAMYRCASSLSSSSSYNSPLHFGNGTRLTVT.

The J gene is TRBJ2-5, the V gene TRBV6-6; weak D call: TRBD2 (5 bases). Trimming took 6 bases from V and 3 from J, leaving 11 bases between them. This CDR3 is built from 13 residues. The germline CDR1 and CDR2 sequences are MNHNY and SVGAGI (reference sequence). The CDR3 protein is CASSRRGEETQYF. CDR3 coding DNA: TGTGCCAGCAGCCGTCGGGGAGAAGAGACCCAGTACTTC.

The chain joins TRBV5-8 to TRBJ2-1; TRBD2 might be the D (6 bases). V lost 1 base, J lost 3 bases, and 14 bases lay in between. The CDR3 is 16 amino acids. The V gene's germline CDR1 is SGHTS and CDR2 YDEGEE. The CDR3 DNA reads TGTGCCAGCAGCTTGTTGGGGGGAGGTGGCTACAATGAGCAGTTCTTC. Amino acids: CASSLLGGGGYNEQFF.

This clone was found a few times. The genes are TRBV11-1 and TRBJ1-3; D gene ambiguous. The germline V gene encodes CDR1 SGHAT and CDR2 FQDESV (reference sequence). Trimming shortened V by 0 bases and J by 3 bases, and 6 bases separated the two germline ends. This CDR3 has 14 amino acids. CDR3 amino acids: CASSLAGLGNTIYF. As DNA, the CDR3 is TGTGCCAGCAGCTTAGCTGGACTTGGAAACACCATATATTTT.

V usage is TRBV30 and J usage is TRBJ1-2, with TRBD1 matching 10 bases. Losses at the gene ends were 6 bases for V and 3 bases for J; bases not matched to a gene: 19. The germline gives CDR1 GTSNPN, CDR2 SVGIG (reference sequence). There are 18 residues in the CDR3. The CDR3 sequence: CACSGEPGQGPLYYGYTF. The DNA of the CDR3 is TGTGCCTGCTCAGGGGAACCGGGACAGGGGCCTCTCTACTATGGCTACACCTTC.

The V and J genes are TRBV5-1 and TRBJ2-7; a possible D gene is TRBD2 (6 bases). Germline V gene lookup returns CDR1 SGHRS and CDR2 YFSETQ. The CDR3 spans 16 residues. V was shortened by 4 bases and J by 5 bases, with 22 bases between the two germline ends. The CDR3 bases are TGCGCCAGCAGCAGGTCTAGCGCCCAACGTGGCGACGAGCAGTACTTC. It translates to CASSRSSAQRGDEQYF.

The chain uses TRBV6-5 and TRBJ1-5; no definite D call. This CDR3 spans 14 amino acids. Germline CDR1 MNHEY, CDR2 SVGAGI. Trimming stripped 5 bases from V and 4 bases from J, with 12 bases between. CDR3 region: CASSRGGPNQPQHF. In DNA form, the CDR3 reads TGTGCCAGCAGTCGTGGAGGGCCAAATCAGCCCCAGCATTTT.

The chain employs TRBV19 and TRBJ1-5, with TRBD1 identical over 7 bases. This CDR3 comprises 17 residues. Germline V gene sequence: CDR1 LNHDA, CDR2 SQIVND (reference sequence). V dropped 2 bases and J dropped 2; count of bases not matched to a gene: 9. CDR3 sequence: CASSIQGGFVGNQPQHF. The DNA of the CDR3 is TGTGCCAGTAGTATACAGGGGGGTTTCGTGGGCAATCAGCCCCAGCATTTT.

Only one count was recorded for this clone. V and J are TRBV18 and TRBJ2-4, with 7 bases that match TRBD2. The length of the CDR3 is 15 residues. Germline V gene sequence: CDR1 KGHSH, CDR2 LQKENI. J was trimmed by 4 bases and V by 3 bases; bases with no gene match: 6. The DNA for the CDR3 is TGTGCCAGCTCACCCGATGGGACTAATAAAAACATTCAGTACTTC. Translating it yields CASSPDGTNKNIQYF.

This chain connects TRBV7-9 to TRBJ1-2; TRBD1 matches 9 bases. Germline loops: CDR1 SEHNR, CDR2 FQNEAQ (reference sequence). The CDR3 has 13 residues. J lost 9 bases, V lost 5 bases, and 7 bases had no gene match. The CDR3, as DNA: TGTGCCAGCAGCAAACGGGACAGGGAGAGCTACACCTTC. As protein: CASSKRDRESYTF.

The chain uses TRBV11-1 and TRBJ2-1; D is possibly TRBD2 (6 bases). This CDR3 has 17 residues. V was cut by 0 bases and J by 0 bases, with 12 bases left in between. Germline V gene sequence: CDR1 SGHAT, CDR2 FQDESV (reference sequence). CDR3 DNA sequence: TGTGCCAGCAGCTTAGCGGCGGGACGAGGCTCCTACAATGAGCAGTTCTTC. Protein: CASSLAAGRGSYNEQFF.

This clone came up once. The chain employs TRBV4-1 and TRBJ2-1; 7 positions match TRBD2. J lost 8 bases, V lost 0 bases, and 10 bases had no gene match. The CDR3 has 16 residues. Germline CDR1 is MGHRA and CDR2 is YSYEKL. The CDR3 is CASSQEGTGGGDEQFF. CDR3 nucleotide sequence: TGCGCCAGCAGCCAAGAGGGTACGGGAGGAGGGGATGAGCAGTTCTTC.

This clone occurred once. The chain uses TRBV19 and TRBJ2-7; 8 bases are a match to TRBD1. The germline gives CDR1 LNHDA, CDR2 SQIVND (reference sequence). Trimming cost V 3 bases and J 5 bases; bases outside gene matches: 21. The CDR3 covers 19 residues. In nucleotides, the CDR3 is TGTGCCAGTAGTATCGCCCTTTTATATCTTGGACAGGGTCACGACGAGCAGTACTTC. Its translation: CASSIALLYLGQGHDEQYF.